This TCR beta chain was identified in a study of Graves' ophthalmopathy and Graves' hyperthyroidism. This clonotype was seen many times. Antigen: not known. Findings and limits, study-wide: Ophthalmopathy progression was predicted by the model at approximately 70% sensitivity and about 74% specificity. The majority of expanded thyroid clonotypes above 0.001 frequency also occurred in blood.

Beta-chain TCR CDR3 regions were amplified from RNA transcripts. The first round was an RT-PCR with HTBI primers, and the second round was a multiplex PCR. Each CDR3 protein is one row after TCRdb ran MiXCR on the multiplex PCR reads. The data hold more than 300,000 distinct CDR3 sequences, with approximately 15% observed a single time. The term stable hyperthyroidism indicated an absence of ophthalmopathy within 18 months of follow-up. Establishment of the diagnosis relied upon clinical symptoms, serum thyroxine, TRAb, thyroid ultrasound and orbital computed tomography. The specimen sequenced was peripheral blood. The receptor's source is a woman younger than 30 with stable Graves' hyperthyroidism.

Here the CDR3 reads CASSYDRAGVYEQYF. The CDR3 nucleotides read TGTGCCAGCAGTTACGATCGAGCGGGGGTCTACGAGCAGTACTTC. This sequence joins TRBV6-5 and TRBJ2-7, with 8 bases aligning to TRBD2. In germline, CDR1 is MNHEY, CDR2 SVGAGI. Trimming removed 2 bases from V and 3 bases from J; junction bases left unmatched: 6. The CDR3 contains 15 residues.